A single T cell receptor beta chain is shown here with its context. Its antigen is still unknown. No quality values exist for individual bases; no much larger clone is one base distant. The immunoSEQ kit was used, according to the manufacturer's recommendations, to generate TCR beta libraries from genomic DNA. To prepare libraries, a first multiplex PCR with proprietary primers was run, followed by a second PCR that added unique barcodes, and a bead cleanup was done after each round. Each sample batch included a kit-provided positive control reaction and a negative control reaction. The final libraries were assessed on an Agilent 4200 TapeStation D1000 ScreenTape, pooled by volume, and quantified by qPCR. Sequencing was performed on an Illumina NextSeq500 with a MidOutput 150-cycle cartridge, and 156 Read1 and 15 Index1 cycles were run with kit custom primers. The pooled library was loaded at 0.95 to 1 pM, with a roughly 19% PhiX control spiked in. Under the source paper's analysis protocol: Vendor-processed data were analyzed in R, with a clonotype defined as all T cells sharing the same CDR3 nucleotide sequence. For clone abundance analyses, frequencies were normalized to the 10,000 most abundant clones in each sample. Public T cell clones, which averaged fewer than five per sample, were excluded before analysis. A difference in abundance of at least 32-fold between compartments was used to define tumor-enriched and baseline blood-enriched clonotypes. A beta-binomial differential abundance model was used to identify clonotypes that expanded or contracted between blood time points. Similarity between tumor and blood repertoires was quantified using the Baroni-Urbani and Buser coefficient, and groups were compared with two-tailed Wilcoxon tests in R. Entries here come from immuneACCESS through TCRdb and include only in-frame sequences with V and J called. Some clones fail to appear in such tables; in the studies checked, an unresolved V gene covers under half of the shortfall, and the cause of the remainder is unknown. That table supplies the V and J calls and clone size; D and trimming were determined from the DNA. The sample table contains approximately 79,000 clones; only one count was recorded for over 80% of them. The ten largest make up about 6% of the sample.

The CDR3 measures 14 amino acids from cysteine to phenylalanine. Only the CDR3 DNA is retained, 42 bases long and in frame from the first base. CDR1 and CDR2, looked up from the germline V gene (reference sequence), are MNHNY and SVGAGI. V is clipped by 5 bases and J by 0 bases, and the sequence between their germline boundaries is 7 bases long. The meaning of the sample's time point label: blood 2 weeks post-SBRT. This specimen's treatment or condition label, per the study, means: 15 Gy SBRT to primary tumor, nephrectomy 4 weeks later. To follow tumor-enriched clonotypes, serial peripheral blood was collected from radiation-treated patients at baseline and at 2 weeks and 4 weeks after SBRT. Every patient had renal cell carcinoma of clear cell pathology. Genomic DNA for TCR sequencing was prepared using the QIAamp DNA Blood Mini Kit (Qiagen). The analyses included just those samples that passed every quality control check.

This sample stems from a study of radiation and T cells in renal cell carcinoma (dated by TCRdb to the early 2020s). The study in broad terms: Samples were obtained from a clinical trial, in which 15 Gy stereotactic body radiation therapy was delivered to primary renal cell carcinomas and nephrectomy was performed 4 weeks later. TCR beta sequencing covered 53 samples in total, comprising around 26 tumors and about 27 peripheral blood samples. Across all 53 samples, several million unique CDR3 nucleotide sequences encoding some 2.6 million unique CDR3 amino acid sequences were identified. Study-level results and caveats: Because pretreatment tumor biopsies were not available, the study could not determine whether clonotypes were already present within the tumor at baseline. Because the trial had a single-armed design, the trial could not examine how radiation dose or scheduling affected the TCR repertoire. Top tumor clonotypes rose in blood from baseline to 2 weeks post-radiation, then contracted by 4 weeks, suggesting transient expansion of tumor-resident clones. Changes in the blood repertoire were not tracked past 4 weeks after treatment.

The rearrangement joined TRBV6-6 to TRBJ2-2; the D segment could be TRBD1, given 6 matching bases. The TCR sequence derives from a man aged 60-69 years with renal cell carcinoma. This specimen was blood, taken from a patient whose treatment included radiotherapy and nephrectomy. CDR3 region: CASSGGTNTGELFF. The DNA sequence is given as TGTGCCAGCAGTGGGGGCACGAACACCGGGGAGCTGTTTTTT.